The clone carrying this T cell receptor (beta chain) was counted only a few times. The antigen remains unidentified. The sample originates from a study of T-cell memory formation after mild COVID-19. Overall study: Most TCR clusters belonged to a single donor. Study-wide points: Most CD4+ clones that shrank were in CM and EM, while CD8+ ones turned up in EMRA. Balance between CD4 and CD8 was seen in clones contracting day 15 to 85, and a CD4+ lean was seen in later expanders.

Germline CDR1 and CDR2: KGHSH and LQKENI. Trimming stripped 0 bases from V and 4 bases from J, with 12 bases between. This CDR3 region has 15 residues. From 5'RACE with constant-segment primers came TCR alpha and TCR beta cDNA libraries that carried sample barcodes and UMIs. TCRdb passed the 5' RACE reads through MiXCR, listing each CDR3 protein once. Of about 250,000 distinct CDR3 sequences in the sample, 15% to 19% were seen once. Material for sequencing was PBMCs or a T cell subset sorted from them (not recorded which). The receptor was derived from an adult woman who had mild COVID-19 (a few samples of this study predate the infection). Cell type and time point are not known. V usage is TRBV18 and J usage is TRBJ1-1; D perhaps matches TRBD1 (5 bases). The CDR3 protein is CASSPPAGVLTEAFF. The CDR3 DNA follows: TGTGCCAGCTCACCACCAGCGGGGGTCCTCACTGAAGCTTTCTTT.